Listed here is a single TCR beta chain. This sample stems from a study of blood T cell repertoires in COVID-19. Repertoires were generated with immunoSEQ multiplex PCR, while TCRdb's copy carries only in-frame clones and drops some. The sample includes 430,000 or so clones, 85% to 90% of them seen just once. Deletions cut 1 base from V and 1 base from J, with 9 bases between. The germline V gene encodes CDR1 SGHNT and CDR2 YENEEA. This CDR3 is built from 15 residues. The sample comprised PBMCs or T cells enriched from blood (not recorded which). The V call is TRBV11-3, the J call TRBJ2-3; D ambiguous. The TCR originated in a woman aged 40 to 50 who had recovered from COVID-19. CDR3 sequence (DNA): TGTGCCAGCAGCTTAGCGACTCATGGCACAGATACGCAGTATTTT. Translation gives CASSLATHGTDTQYF.